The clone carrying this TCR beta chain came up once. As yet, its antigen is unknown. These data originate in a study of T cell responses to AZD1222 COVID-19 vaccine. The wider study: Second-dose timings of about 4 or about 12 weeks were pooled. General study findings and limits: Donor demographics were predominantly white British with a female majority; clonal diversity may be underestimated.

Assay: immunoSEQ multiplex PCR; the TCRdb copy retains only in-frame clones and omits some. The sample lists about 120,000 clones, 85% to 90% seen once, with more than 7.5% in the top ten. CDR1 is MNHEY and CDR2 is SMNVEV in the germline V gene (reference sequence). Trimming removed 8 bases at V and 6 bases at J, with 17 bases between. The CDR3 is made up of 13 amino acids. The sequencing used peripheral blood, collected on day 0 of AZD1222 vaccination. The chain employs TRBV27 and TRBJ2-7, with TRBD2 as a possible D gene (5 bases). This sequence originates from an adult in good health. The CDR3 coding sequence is TGTGCCAGCCCCTGCAGAGGGTATACCGAGCAGTACTTC. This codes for CASPCRGYTEQYF.